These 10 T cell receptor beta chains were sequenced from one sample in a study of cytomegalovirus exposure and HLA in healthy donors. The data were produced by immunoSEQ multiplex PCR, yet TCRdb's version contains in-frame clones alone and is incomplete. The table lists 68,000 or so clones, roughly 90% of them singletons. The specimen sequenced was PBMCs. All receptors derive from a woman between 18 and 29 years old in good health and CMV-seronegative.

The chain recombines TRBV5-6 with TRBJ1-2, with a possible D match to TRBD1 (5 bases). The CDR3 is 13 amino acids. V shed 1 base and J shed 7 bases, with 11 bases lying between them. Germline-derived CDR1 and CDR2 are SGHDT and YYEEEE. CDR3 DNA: TGTGCCAGCAGCTTGAGCAGGGTGGGTGGCTACACCTTC. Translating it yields CASSLSRVGGYTF.

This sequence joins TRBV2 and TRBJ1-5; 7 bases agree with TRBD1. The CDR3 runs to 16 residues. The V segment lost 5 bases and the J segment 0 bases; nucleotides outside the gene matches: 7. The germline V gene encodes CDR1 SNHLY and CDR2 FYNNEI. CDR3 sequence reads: CASSYGTEHSNQPQHF. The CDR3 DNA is TGTGCCAGCAGTTACGGGACAGAACATAGCAATCAGCCCCAGCATTTT.

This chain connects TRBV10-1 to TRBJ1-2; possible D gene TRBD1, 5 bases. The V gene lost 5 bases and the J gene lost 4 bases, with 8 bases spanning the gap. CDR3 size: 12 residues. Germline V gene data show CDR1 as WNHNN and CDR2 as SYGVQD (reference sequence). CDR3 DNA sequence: TGCGCCAGCAGTCAGGGTCCCTATGGCTACACCTTC. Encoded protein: CASSQGPYGYTF.

CDR3 sequence (DNA): TGTGCCAGCAGTGCGATGCAGGCCCAAGAGACCCAGTACTTC. It encodes CASSAMQAQETQYF. The chain recombines TRBV6-1 with TRBJ2-5, with D unclear. CDR1 MNHNS and CDR2 SASEGT come from the germline V gene. This CDR3 contains 14 residues. The germline V and J ends were trimmed by 4 bases and 1 base, with 10 bases remaining between them.

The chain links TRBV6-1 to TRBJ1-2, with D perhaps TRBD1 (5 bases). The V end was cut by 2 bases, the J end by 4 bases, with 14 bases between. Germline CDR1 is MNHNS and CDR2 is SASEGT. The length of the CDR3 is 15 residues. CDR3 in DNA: TGTGCCAGCAGTGAAAGGTCCCAGGGTGGCTATGGCTACACCTTC. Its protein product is CASSERSQGGYGYTF.

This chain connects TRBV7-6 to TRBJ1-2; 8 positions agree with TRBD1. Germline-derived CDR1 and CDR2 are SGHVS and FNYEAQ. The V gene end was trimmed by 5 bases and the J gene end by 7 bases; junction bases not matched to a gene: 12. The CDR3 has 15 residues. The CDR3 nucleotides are TGTGCCAGCAGCCCCTGGACAGGGCACTCGCTTGGCTACACCTTC. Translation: CASSPWTGHSLGYTF.

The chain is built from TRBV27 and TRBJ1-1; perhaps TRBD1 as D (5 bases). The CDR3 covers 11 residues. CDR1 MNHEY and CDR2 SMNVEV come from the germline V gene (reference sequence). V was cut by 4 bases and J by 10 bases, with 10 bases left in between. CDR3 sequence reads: CASSSAQGAFF. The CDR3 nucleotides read TGTGCCAGCAGTTCTGCTCAGGGAGCTTTCTTT.

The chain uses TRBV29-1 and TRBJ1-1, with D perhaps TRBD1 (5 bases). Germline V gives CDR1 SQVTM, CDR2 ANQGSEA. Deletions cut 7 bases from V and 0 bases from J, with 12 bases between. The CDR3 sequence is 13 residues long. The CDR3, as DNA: TGCAGCGCCTGGGGCGGCATGAACACTGAAGCTTTCTTT. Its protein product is CSAWGGMNTEAFF.

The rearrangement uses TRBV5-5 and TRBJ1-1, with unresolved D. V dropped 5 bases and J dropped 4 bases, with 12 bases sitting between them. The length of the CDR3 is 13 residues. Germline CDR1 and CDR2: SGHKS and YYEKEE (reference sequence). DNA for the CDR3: TGTGCCAGCAGTTTGCAGGCTCTCACTGAAGCTTTCTTT. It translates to CASSLQALTEAFF.

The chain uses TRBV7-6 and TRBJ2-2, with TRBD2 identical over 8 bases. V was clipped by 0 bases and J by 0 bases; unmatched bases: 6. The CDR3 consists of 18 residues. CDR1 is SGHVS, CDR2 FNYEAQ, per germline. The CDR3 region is CASSLAPSGLTNTGELFF. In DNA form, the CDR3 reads TGTGCCAGCAGCTTAGCCCCTAGCGGGCTTACGAACACCGGGGAGCTGTTTTTT.